This T cell receptor beta chain emerged from a study of T cell changes during pregnancy in multiple sclerosis. Some clones are missing from TCRdb's copy, which holds only in-frame ones; the method was immunoSEQ multiplex PCR. The table shows about 75,000 clones, with 94% occurring only once. Sequenced here: CD4+ T cells from peripheral blood mononuclear cells, sampled after pregnancy. The source of this sequence is a female donor with multiple sclerosis, enrolled in a pregnancy study.

This chain's CDR3 is CASSADRGREKLFF. The CDR3 DNA reads as TGTGCCAGCAGCGCTGACAGGGGGCGAGAAAAACTGTTTTTT. The chain combines TRBV5-4 with TRBJ1-4; 10 nucleotides match TRBD1. The CDR3 contains 14 residues. The junction had 5 bases not matched to a gene; V was cut back by 4 bases and J by 8 bases. CDR1 and CDR2 from the germline V gene are SGHNT and YYREEE (reference sequence).